These T cell receptor beta chains were read from a single sample in a study of blood T cell repertoires in COVID-19. Assay: immunoSEQ multiplex PCR; the TCRdb copy retains only in-frame clones and omits some. The sample holds some 220,000 clones, around 81% seen once. The sequenced material came from peripheral blood. Source of these receptors: a woman aged 55-69 years with acute or convalescent COVID-19. The CDR3 runs from the conserved cysteine through the conserved F or W. The order of the fields is clone size, J gene, V gene, D gene, CDR3 DNA, CDR3 protein. A D gene is named only where the DNA matches it firmly. Clone size is shown for a subset of rows, as once, few, many or a class of expanded clone.

. TRBJ1-1 TRBV2 TRBD1 TGTGCCAGCAGCGAACCGGGACAGTTGAACACTGAAGCTTTCTTT CASSEPGQLNTEAFF
. TRBJ2-5 TRBV5-4 . TGTGCCAGCAGCGCCACCTTAGGGGGAGGGGGAGAGACCCAGTACTTC CASSATLGGGGETQYF
. TRBJ1-6 TRBV19 . TGTGCCAGCGGTCACAGGACCAATTCACCCCTCCACTTT CASGHRTNSPLHF
. TRBJ2-7 TRBV6-2/TRBV6-3 TRBD1 TGTGCCAGCAGTTATCCTCGACAGGGAATTAACTACGAGCAGTACTTC CASSYPRQGINYEQYF
. TRBJ1-1 TRBV19 . TGTGCCAGTAGTATAGACCTGTTAAACACTGAAGCTTTCTTT CASSIDLLNTEAFF
. TRBJ2-5 TRBV9 TRBD2 TGTGCCAGCAGCCTTAGCGGGGGGGCGACTGGATCGGAGACCCAGTACTTC CASSLSGGATGSETQYF
. TRBJ2-1 TRBV3-1/TRBV3-2 TRBD2 TGTGCCAGCAGCCAAGATCGGGGGGGTTGGGTGTGGAATGAGCAGTTCTTC CASSQDRGGWVWNEQFF
few TRBJ2-7 TRBV10-3 . TGTGCCATCAGTGACCCGGACAGCAACTACGAGCAGTACTTC CAISDPDSNYEQYF
few TRBJ1-2 TRBV19 TRBD1 TGTGCCAGTAGTGAGACAGGGGGAAGGGGCTACACCTTC CASSETGGRGYTF
. TRBJ1-1 TRBV24-1 . TGTGCCACCAGTGCCTCGGGGGGCAGCCCTGAAGCTTTCTTT CATSASGGSPEAFF
. TRBJ1-6 TRBV15 . TGTGCCACCAGCAAGCAGGGCACGGCACCCCTCCACTTT CATSKQGTAPLHF
. TRBJ1-1 TRBV6-4 TRBD1 TGTGCCAGCAGGGGCCGGGACAGCAACACTGAAGCTTTCTTT CASRGRDSNTEAFF
once TRBJ2-3 TRBV3-1/TRBV3-2 . TGTGCCAGCAGCCAAGGTGGCATCACAGATACGCAGTATTTT CASSQGGITDTQYF
. TRBJ1-1 TRBV10-3 TRBD1 TGTGCCATCAGTCGACAGGGCTCTAACACTGAAGCTTTCTTT CAISRQGSNTEAFF
once TRBJ1-1 TRBV18 . TGTGCCAGCTCACCCGGTCCCCATAACCCGCAAGCTTTCTTT CASSPGPHNPQAFF
. TRBJ2-3 TRBV4-1 TRBD2 TGCGCCAGCAGCCAAGATCCTAGCGGGGGCACAGATACGCAGTATTTT CASSQDPSGGTDTQYF
. TRBJ2-7 TRBV6-1 TRBD2 TGTGCCAGCAGTGGCCTTCTTGGACTAGCGGCCTACGAGCAGTACTTC CASSGLLGLAAYEQYF
few TRBJ2-7 TRBV6-5 TRBD1 TGTGCCAGCAGCCCAAGGTGGGACAGGGCCTACGAGCAGTACTTC CASSPRWDRAYEQYF
. TRBJ2-1 TRBV3-1/TRBV3-2 . TGTGCCAGCAGCCAAACCGGGGATGAGCAGTTCTTC CASSQTGDEQFF
. TRBJ1-2 TRBV3-1/TRBV3-2 . TGTGCCAGCAGCCAAGGGACTGTGTCGAATGGCTACACCTTC CASSQGTVSNGYTF
. TRBJ1-6 TRBV28 . TGTGCCAGCAGTTTCGGGGGACCTCTCCTATCACCCCTCCACTTT CASSFGGPLLSPLHF